The rows below give T cell receptor beta chains drawn from one sample of a study of human T cells and chemical hapten exposure. TCRdb independently ran MiXCR on the RACE reads; one entry per CDR3 protein. The table lists about 380,000 distinct CDR3 sequences, around 6% of them singletons, with 4.5% to 6% in the top ten. The material was whole blood, obtained in connection with sensitization to the hapten diphenylcyclopropenone (DPC). These receptor sequences come from a woman aged 18-29 years with alopecia areata. Some clones in this sample may be carry-over from other donors' samples. CDR3s include the opening cysteine and the closing phenylalanine or tryptophan. The D gene is left open where the match is weak. Not all rows give a size; the values are once, few, many and, for expanded clones, a class.

TRBJ1-1	TRBV29-1	many	11	.	TGCAGCGTTGAAGGAGGGACGGGTGCTTTCTTT	CSVEGGTGAFF
TRBJ2-2	TRBV7-3	.	13	.	TGTGCCAGCAGCTTAATACGCGACGGGGAGCTGTTTTTT	CASSLIRDGELFF
TRBJ1-2	TRBV20-1	.	16	.	TGCAGTGCTAGAGAAGTCCAGGGCGCAGTCGTCTATGGCTACACCTTC	CSAREVQGAVVYGYTF
TRBJ1-2	TRBV6-2/TRBV6-3	few	14	TRBD1	TGTGCCAGCAGTTGGACAGGAAAACTCGCGGGCTACACCTTC	CASSWTGKLAGYTF
TRBJ1-5	TRBV29-1	many	16	TRBD1	TGCAGCGTTGAAGGCTGGACAGGGAGCAGCAATCAGCCCCAGCATTTT	CSVEGWTGSSNQPQHF
TRBJ2-6	TRBV28	few	16	.	TGTGCCACCCCGGGGGCGCCTAGCTCTGGGGCCAACGTCCTGACTTTC	CATPGAPSSGANVLTF
TRBJ1-3	TRBV20-1	many	15	TRBD1	TGCAGTGCGCTCCCCGGACAGGGTTCTGGAAACACCATATATTTT	CSALPGQGSGNTIYF
TRBJ2-1	TRBV11-2	many	12	.	TGTGCCAGCAGCTTGGCCACCAATGAGCAGTTCTTC	CASSLATNEQFF
TRBJ1-1	TRBV3-1	few	16	.	TGTGCCAGCAGCAAAGGACGGATCGGTAAGAACACTGAAGCTTTCTTT	CASSKGRIGKNTEAFF
TRBJ2-7	TRBV29-1	many	13	.	TGCAGCGTTGGGGGATGGGGGTCCTACGAGCAGTACTTC	CSVGGWGSYEQYF
TRBJ2-5	TRBV12-3/TRBV12-4	few	15	.	TGTGCCAGCAGTTTTAGGGGGGCGGGCTCGGAGACCCAGTACTTC	CASSFRGAGSETQYF
TRBJ1-5	TRBV5-1	many	17	.	TGCGCCAGCAGCCCACCCTTGATGACAGGATTCAATCAGCCCCAGCATTTT	CASSPPLMTGFNQPQHF
TRBJ1-2	TRBV11-2	many	14	.	TGTGCCAGCAGCTTAGTTGAGACGGGCTATGGCTACACCTTC	CASSLVETGYGYTF
TRBJ2-3	TRBV20-1	.	16	TRBD2	TGCAGTGCTAGATCGACTAGCGGGGTAATGGGAGATACGCAGTATTTT	CSARSTSGVMGDTQYF
TRBJ1-2	TRBV7-8	many	14	TRBD1	TGTGCCAGCAGCTGGGGACAGGGCGACTATGGCTACACCTTC	CASSWGQGDYGYTF